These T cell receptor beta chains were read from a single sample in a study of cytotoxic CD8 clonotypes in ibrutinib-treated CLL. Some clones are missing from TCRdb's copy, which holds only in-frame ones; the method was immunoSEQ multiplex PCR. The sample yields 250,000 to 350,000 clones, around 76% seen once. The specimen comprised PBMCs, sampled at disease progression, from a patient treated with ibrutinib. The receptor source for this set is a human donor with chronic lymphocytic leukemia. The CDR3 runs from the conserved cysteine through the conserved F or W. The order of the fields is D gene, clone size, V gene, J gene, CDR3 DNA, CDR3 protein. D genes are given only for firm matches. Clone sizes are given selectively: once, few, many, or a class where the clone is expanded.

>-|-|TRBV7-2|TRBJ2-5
TGTGCCAGCAGCTTTCGTGGCGGGATCGAGACCCAGTACTTC
CASSFRGGIETQYF
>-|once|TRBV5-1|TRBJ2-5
TGCGCCAGCAGCTTGGGGGGCAGGGAAGAGACCCAGTACTTC
CASSLGGREETQYF
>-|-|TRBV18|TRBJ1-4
TGTGCCAGCTCACCCCCTTTCCGTCGGCGTAATGAAAAACTGTTTTTT
CASSPPFRRRNEKLFF
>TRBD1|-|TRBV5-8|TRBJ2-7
TGTGCCAGCAGCAGTGGACAGGGACTCTCCTACGAGCAGTACTTC
CASSSGQGLSYEQYF
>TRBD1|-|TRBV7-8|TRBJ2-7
TGTGCCAGCAGAAAAACGACAGGGGTATCTGACGAGCAGTACTTC
CASRKTTGVSDEQYF
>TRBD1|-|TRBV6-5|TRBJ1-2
TGTGCCAGCAGTTACGCCCGGAGGACAGGCGTTTATGGCTACACCTTC
CASSYARRTGVYGYTF
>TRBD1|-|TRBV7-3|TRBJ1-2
TGTGCCAGCAGCTTAACAGGGACAGGGCCCTATGGCTACACCTTC
CASSLTGTGPYGYTF
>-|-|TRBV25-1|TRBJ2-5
TGTGCCAGCGAGGAAGAGACCCAGTACTTC
CASEEETQYF
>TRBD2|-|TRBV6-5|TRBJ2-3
TGTGCCAGCAGTCAAGCGGGAGATCGGTATTTT
CASSQAGDRYF
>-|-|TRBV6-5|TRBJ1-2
TGTGCCAGCAGCCGCAAGGTTTTCTTCTATGGCTACACCTTC
CASSRKVFFYGYTF
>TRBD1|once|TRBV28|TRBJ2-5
TGTGCCAGCAGGCCGGACAGGGCAGAGACCCAGTACTTC
CASRPDRAETQYF
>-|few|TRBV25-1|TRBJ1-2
TGTGCCAGCAGTGAATACAGCTCGTCTGGCTACACCTTC
CASSEYSSSGYTF
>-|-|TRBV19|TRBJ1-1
TGTGCCAGTAGTATTTTCGGGGGAATTGAAGCTTTCTTT
CASSIFGGIEAFF
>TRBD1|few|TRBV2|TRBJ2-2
TGTGCCAGTACGGGACAGCCGAACACCGGGGAGCTGTTTTTT
CASTGQPNTGELFF
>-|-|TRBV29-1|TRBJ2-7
TGCAGCGTTAAATCGGGGAGGGAGGGGGCCTACGAGCAGTACTTC
CSVKSGREGAYEQYF
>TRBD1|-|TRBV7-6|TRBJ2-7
TGTGCCAGCAGCTTAGGAGCTACAGGGGGTTCCTACGAGCAGTACTTC
CASSLGATGGSYEQYF
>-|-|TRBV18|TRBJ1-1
TGTGCCAGCTCACCGATCTACCGGAGGGGAAGGAGAAACACTGAAGCTTTCTTT
CASSPIYRRGRRNTEAFF
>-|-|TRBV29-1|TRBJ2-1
TGCAGCGTTGAAAAAAGCACCTCCTACAATGAGCAGTTCTTC
CSVEKSTSYNEQFF
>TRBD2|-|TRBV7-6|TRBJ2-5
TGTGCCAGCAGCTTAGTGCCGGGACTAGCGGGAGCTGAAGAGACCCAGTACTTC
CASSLVPGLAGAEETQYF
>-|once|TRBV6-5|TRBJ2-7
TGTGCCAGCAGCATCGGAGTTAACTACGAGCAGTACTTC
CASSIGVNYEQYF
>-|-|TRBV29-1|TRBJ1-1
TGCAGCGTTGGGGGAGGCAGGGTTAGTGAAGCTTTCTTT
CSVGGGRVSEAFF
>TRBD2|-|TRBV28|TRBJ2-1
TGTGCCAGCAGTACCCGGACTAGCGGAGGGTTCTACAATGAGCAGTTCTTC
CASSTRTSGGFYNEQFF
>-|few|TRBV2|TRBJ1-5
TGTGCCAGCAGTATGGGACCTACAGATACACAGCATTTT
CASSMGPTDTQHF
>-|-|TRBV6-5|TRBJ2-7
TGTGCCAGCAGTTACTCGAGGACGACTAACTCCTACGAGCAGTACTTC
CASSYSRTTNSYEQYF
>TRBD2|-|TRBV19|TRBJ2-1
TGTGCCAGTAGTATGGGGGGACTATCTTACAATGAGCAGTTCTTC
CASSMGGLSYNEQFF
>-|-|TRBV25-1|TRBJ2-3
TGTGCCAGCAGTGACAGAAATGACCACGATACGCAGTATTTT
CASSDRNDHDTQYF
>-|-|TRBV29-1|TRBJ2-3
TGCAGCGTTGTGGCTAGCACAGATACGCAGTATTTT
CSVVASTDTQYF
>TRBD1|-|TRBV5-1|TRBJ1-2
TGCGCCAGCAGCATCACAGGGGGAGTATATGGCTACACCTTC
CASSITGGVYGYTF
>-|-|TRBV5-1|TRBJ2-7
TGCGCCAGCAGCTTGGCCCCAGGGATTAAGGAGCAGTACTTC
CASSLAPGIKEQYF
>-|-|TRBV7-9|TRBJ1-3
TGTGCCAGCAGCCTTGCTGGAAACACCATATATTTT
CASSLAGNTIYF
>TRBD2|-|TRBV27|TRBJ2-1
TGTGCCAGCAGGGTCGCGGGGGGGCCCTACAATGAGCAGTTCTTC
CASRVAGGPYNEQFF
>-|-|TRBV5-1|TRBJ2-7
TGCGCCAGCAGCCCGGGCTTCCGGGGGTCGCTTACCGAGCAGTACTTC
CASSPGFRGSLTEQYF
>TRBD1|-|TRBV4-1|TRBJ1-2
TGCGCCAGCAGCCCAACACAGGGGGCTAACTATGGCTACACCTTC
CASSPTQGANYGYTF
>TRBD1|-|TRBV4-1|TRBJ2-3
TGCGCCAGCAGCGTTGGACAGGGCGCGTCCGGGGATACGCAGTATTTT
CASSVGQGASGDTQYF
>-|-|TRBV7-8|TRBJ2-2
TGTGCCAGCAGCTTGGAGGGAACGAACACCGGGGAGCTGTTTTTT
CASSLEGTNTGELFF
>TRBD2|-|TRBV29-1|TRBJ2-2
TGCAGCGTTATGACTAGCGGGGAGGACTACACCGGGGAGCTGTTTTTT
CSVMTSGEDYTGELFF
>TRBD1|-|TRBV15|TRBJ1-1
TGTGCCACCAGGCCGGGACAGGGTTACACTGAAGCTTTCTTT
CATRPGQGYTEAFF
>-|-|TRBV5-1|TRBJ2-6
TGCGCCAGCAGCTTGGACAACAGGACTGGGGCCAACGTCCTGACTTTC
CASSLDNRTGANVLTF
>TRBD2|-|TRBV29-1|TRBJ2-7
TGCAGCGTTCGGGAGGGGGGGATCTACGAGCAGTACTTC
CSVREGGIYEQYF
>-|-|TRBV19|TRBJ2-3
TGTGCCAGTACGGCGACTAGTTCCCGCACAGATACGCAGTATTTT
CASTATSSRTDTQYF
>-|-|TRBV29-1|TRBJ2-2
TGCAGCGGGGCCCATAACACCGGGGAGCTGTTTTTT
CSGAHNTGELFF
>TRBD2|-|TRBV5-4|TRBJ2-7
TGTGCCAGCAGCTTGGGGCTAGCGGACGACTACGAGCAGTACTTC
CASSLGLADDYEQYF
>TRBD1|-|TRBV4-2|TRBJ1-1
TGTGCCAGCACCCGAAGCAGGCAGGGGGACACTGAAGCTTTCTTT
CASTRSRQGDTEAFF
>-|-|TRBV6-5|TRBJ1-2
TGTGCCAGCAGCCGGCCTGGACAGCGCTATGGCTACACCTTC
CASSRPGQRYGYTF
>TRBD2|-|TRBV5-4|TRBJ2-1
TGTGCCAGCACCCTCGGACTAGCGGGGGGGCGGGCCTACAATGAGCAGTTCTTC
CASTLGLAGGRAYNEQFF
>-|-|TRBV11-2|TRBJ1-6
TGTGCCAGCAGCTTATCAACAGGCAGGACACCCCTCCACTTT
CASSLSTGRTPLHF
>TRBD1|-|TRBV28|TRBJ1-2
TGTGCCAGCAGTTTCCGGGGACAGGGGAGGGATGGCTACACCTTC
CASSFRGQGRDGYTF
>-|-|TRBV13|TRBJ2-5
TGTGCCAGCAGCACGGGACACCCCTTACCCCAGTACTTC
CASSTGHPLPQYF
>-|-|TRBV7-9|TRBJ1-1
TGTGCCAGCAGCTTAATGGGATCTGAAGCTTTCTTT
CASSLMGSEAFF
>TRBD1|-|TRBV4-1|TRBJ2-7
TGCGCCAGCAGCCTGGGACAGGGGCTCTACGAGCAGTACTTC
CASSLGQGLYEQYF
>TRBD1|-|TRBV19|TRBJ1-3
TGTGCCAGTAGTCACAGAGGGGGCAACTCTGGAAACACCATATATTTT
CASSHRGGNSGNTIYF
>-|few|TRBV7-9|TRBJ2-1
TGTGCCAGCAGCTTGGGGACACTGTACAATGAGCAGTTCTTC
CASSLGTLYNEQFF
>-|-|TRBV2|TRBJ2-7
TGTGCCAGCAGTGATTGGGGGACGGAGTCCTACGAGCAGTACTTC
CASSDWGTESYEQYF